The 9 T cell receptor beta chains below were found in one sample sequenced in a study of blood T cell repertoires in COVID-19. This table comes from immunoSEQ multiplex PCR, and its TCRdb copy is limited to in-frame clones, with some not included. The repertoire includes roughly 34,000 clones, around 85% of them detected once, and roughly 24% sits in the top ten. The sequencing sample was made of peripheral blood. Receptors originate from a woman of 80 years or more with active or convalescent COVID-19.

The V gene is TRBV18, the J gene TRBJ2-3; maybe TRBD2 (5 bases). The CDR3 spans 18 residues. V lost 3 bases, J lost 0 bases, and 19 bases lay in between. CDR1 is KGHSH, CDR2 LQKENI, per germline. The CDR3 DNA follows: TGTGCCAGCTCACCTACCATGGACTGGCGAACTAGCACAGATACGCAGTATTTT. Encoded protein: CASSPTMDWRTSTDTQYF.

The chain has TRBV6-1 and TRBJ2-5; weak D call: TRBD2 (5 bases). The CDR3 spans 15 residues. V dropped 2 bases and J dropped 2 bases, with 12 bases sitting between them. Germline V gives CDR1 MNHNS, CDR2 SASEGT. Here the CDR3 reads CASSENGVLQETQYF. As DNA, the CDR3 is TGTGCCAGCAGTGAAAACGGGGTTCTTCAAGAGACCCAGTACTTC.

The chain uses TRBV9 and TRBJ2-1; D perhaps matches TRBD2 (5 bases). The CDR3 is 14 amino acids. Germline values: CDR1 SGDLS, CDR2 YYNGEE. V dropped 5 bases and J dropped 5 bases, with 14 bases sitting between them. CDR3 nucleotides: TGTGCCAGCAGTCGAACCGGGAAAAACAATGAGCAGTTCTTC. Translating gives CASSRTGKNNEQFF.

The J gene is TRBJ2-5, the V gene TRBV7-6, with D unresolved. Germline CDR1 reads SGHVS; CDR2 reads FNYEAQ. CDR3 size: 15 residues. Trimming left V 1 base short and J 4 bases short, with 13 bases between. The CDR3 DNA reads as TGTGCCAGCAGCTTAGAGTCGCTAGGATCAGAGACCCAGTACTTC. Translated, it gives CASSLESLGSETQYF. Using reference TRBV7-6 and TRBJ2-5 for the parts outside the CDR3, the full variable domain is GAGVSQSPRYKVTKRGQDVALRCDPISGHVSLYWYRQALGQGPEFLTYFNYEAQQDKSGLPNDRFSAERPEGSISTLTIQRTEQRDSAMYRCASSLESLGSETQYFGPGTRLLVL.

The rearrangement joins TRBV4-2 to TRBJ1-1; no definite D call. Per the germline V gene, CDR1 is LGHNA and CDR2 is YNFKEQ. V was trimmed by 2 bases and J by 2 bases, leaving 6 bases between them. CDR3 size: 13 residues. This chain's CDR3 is CASSQTENTEAFF. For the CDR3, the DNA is TGTGCCAGCAGCCAAACAGAAAACACTGAAGCTTTCTTT.

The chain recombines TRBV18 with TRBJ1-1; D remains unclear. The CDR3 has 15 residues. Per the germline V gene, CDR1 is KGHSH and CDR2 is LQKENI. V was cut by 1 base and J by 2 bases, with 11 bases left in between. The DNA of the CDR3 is TGTGCCAGCTCACCACGAGGGTTGATTAACACTGAAGCTTTCTTT. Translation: CASSPRGLINTEAFF. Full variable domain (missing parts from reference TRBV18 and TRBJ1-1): NAGVMQNPRHLVRRRGQEARLRCSPMKGHSHVYWYRQLPEEGLKFMVYLQKENIIDESGMPKERFSAEFPKEGPSILRIQQVVRGDSAAYFCASSPRGLINTEAFFGQGTRLTVV.

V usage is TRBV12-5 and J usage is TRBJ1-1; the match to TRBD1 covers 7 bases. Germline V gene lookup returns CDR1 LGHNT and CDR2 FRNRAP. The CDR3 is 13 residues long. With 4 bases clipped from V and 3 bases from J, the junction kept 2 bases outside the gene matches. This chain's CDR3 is CASGSQGYTEAFF. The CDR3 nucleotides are TGTGCTAGTGGTTCACAGGGGTACACTGAAGCTTTCTTT.

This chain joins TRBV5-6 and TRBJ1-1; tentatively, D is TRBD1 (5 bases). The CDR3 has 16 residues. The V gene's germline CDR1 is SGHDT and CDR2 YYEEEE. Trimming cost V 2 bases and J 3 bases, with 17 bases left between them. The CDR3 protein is CASSLVGAVVDTEAFF. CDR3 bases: TGTGCCAGCAGCTTAGTAGGGGCTGTTGTGGACACTGAAGCTTTCTTT. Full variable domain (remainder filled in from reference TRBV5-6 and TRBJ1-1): DAGVTQSPTHLIKTRGQQVTLRCSPKSGHDTVSWYQQALGQGPQFIFQYYEEEERQRGNFPDRFSGHQFPNYSSELNVNALLLGDSALYLCASSLVGAVVDTEAFFGQGTRLTVV.

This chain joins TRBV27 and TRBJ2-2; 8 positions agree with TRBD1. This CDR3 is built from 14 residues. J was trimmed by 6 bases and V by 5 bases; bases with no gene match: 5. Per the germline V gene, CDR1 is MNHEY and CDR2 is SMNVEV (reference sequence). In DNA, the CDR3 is TGTGCCAGCAGTGTTACACAGGGGGCCGGGGAGCTGTTTTTT. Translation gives CASSVTQGAGELFF.